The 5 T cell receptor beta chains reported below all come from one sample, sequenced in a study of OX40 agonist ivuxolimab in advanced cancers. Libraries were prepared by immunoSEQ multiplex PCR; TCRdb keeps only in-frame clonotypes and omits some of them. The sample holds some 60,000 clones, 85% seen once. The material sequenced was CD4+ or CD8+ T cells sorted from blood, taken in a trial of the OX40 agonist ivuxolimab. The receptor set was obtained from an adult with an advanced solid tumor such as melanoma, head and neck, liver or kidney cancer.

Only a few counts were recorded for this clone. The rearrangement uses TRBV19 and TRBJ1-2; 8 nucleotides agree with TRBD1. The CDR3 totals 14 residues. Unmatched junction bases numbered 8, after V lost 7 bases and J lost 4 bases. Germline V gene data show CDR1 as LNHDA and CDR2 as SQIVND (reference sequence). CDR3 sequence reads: CASTNRQGIYGYTF. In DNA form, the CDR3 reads TGTGCCAGTACGAACCGACAGGGGATCTATGGCTACACCTTC.

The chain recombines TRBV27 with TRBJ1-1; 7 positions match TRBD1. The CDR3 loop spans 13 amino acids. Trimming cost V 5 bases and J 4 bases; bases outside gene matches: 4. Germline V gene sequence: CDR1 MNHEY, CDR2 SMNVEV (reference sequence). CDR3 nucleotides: TGTGCCAGCAGTCGATCAGGGGGCACTGAAGCTTTCTTT. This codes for CASSRSGGTEAFF.

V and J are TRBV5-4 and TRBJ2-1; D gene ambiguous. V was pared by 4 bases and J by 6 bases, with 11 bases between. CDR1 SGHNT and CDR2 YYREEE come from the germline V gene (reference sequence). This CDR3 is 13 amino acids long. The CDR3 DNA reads TGTGCCAGCAGCGCGTATACCCTCAATGAGCAGTTCTTC. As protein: CASSAYTLNEQFF. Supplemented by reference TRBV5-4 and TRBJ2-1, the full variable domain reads ETGVTQSPTHLIKTRGQQVTLRCSSQSGHNTVSWYQQALGQGPQFIFQYYREEENGRGNFPPRFSGLQFPNYSSELNVNALELDDSALYLCASSAYTLNEQFFGPGTRLTVL.

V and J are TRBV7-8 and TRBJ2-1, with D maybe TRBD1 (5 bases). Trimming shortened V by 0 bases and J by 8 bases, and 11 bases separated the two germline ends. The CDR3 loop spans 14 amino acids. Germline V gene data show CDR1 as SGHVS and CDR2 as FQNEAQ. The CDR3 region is CASSLAFRADEQFF. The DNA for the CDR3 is TGTGCCAGCAGCTTAGCGTTCAGGGCGGATGAGCAGTTCTTC.

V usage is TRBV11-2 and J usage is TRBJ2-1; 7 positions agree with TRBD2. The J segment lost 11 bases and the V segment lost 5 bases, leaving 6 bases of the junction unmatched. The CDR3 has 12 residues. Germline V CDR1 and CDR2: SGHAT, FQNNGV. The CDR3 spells CASSISGYKQFF. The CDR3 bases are TGTGCCAGCAGCATTAGCGGGTACAAGCAGTTCTTC.